One and the same sample provided the 29 T cell receptor beta chains below, sequenced in a study of blood T cell repertoires in COVID-19. Repertoires were generated with immunoSEQ multiplex PCR, while TCRdb's copy carries only in-frame clones and drops some. This table has around 260,000 clones, 80% to 85% appearing once. Source material: peripheral blood. The receptors were gathered from a person aged 65 to 85 with COVID-19, enrolled during active disease.

The chain is built from TRBV18 and TRBJ2-1; TRBD1 agrees at 10 bases. The germline CDR1 and CDR2 sequences are KGHSH and LQKENI. Trimming cost V 4 bases and J 7 bases; bases outside gene matches: 7. The CDR3 consists of 15 residues. CDR3 protein: CASSLGTGALNEQFF. For the CDR3, the DNA is TGTGCCAGCTCACTTGGGACAGGGGCCCTTAATGAGCAGTTCTTC.

The chain links TRBV6-6 to TRBJ2-5, with a weak D call TRBD1 (6 bases). Germline V lookup: CDR1 MNHNY, CDR2 SVGAGI (reference sequence). V lost 8 bases and J lost 5, with 18 bases in between. The length of the CDR3 is 14 residues. The CDR3 spells CASGGVRRQETQYF. The CDR3 bases are TGTGCCAGCGGGGGCGTTCGACGTCAGGAGACCCAGTACTTC.

This clone was found a few times. The J gene is TRBJ1-5, the V gene TRBV10-3, with a tentative D call TRBD1 (5 bases). V was cut by 4 bases and J by 6 bases, with 13 bases left in between. The CDR3 contains 14 residues. Per the germline V gene, CDR1 is ENHRY and CDR2 is SYGVKD. This CDR3 reads CAISAGRGFQPQHF. In DNA form, the CDR3 reads TGTGCCATCAGTGCTGGAAGGGGCTTTCAGCCCCAGCATTTT.

The rearrangement links TRBV7-9 to TRBJ2-5; D may be TRBD1 (6 bases). CDR3 length equals 12 residues. With 5 bases removed from V and 14 bases from J, the gap between germline ends came to 18 bases. Per the germline V gene, CDR1 is SEHNR and CDR2 is FQNEAQ (reference sequence). For the CDR3, the DNA is TGTGCCAGCAGCCAAACGAGGGACATAGCCTACTTC. Translated, it gives CASSQTRDIAYF.

The CDR3 protein is CASSLGDRFPEKLFF. In DNA, the CDR3 is TGTGCCAGCAGCTTAGGAGACAGGTTCCCCGAAAAACTGTTTTTT. This chain connects TRBV11-2 to TRBJ1-4; perhaps TRBD1 as D (6 bases). Per germline, CDR1 SGHAT and CDR2 FQNNGV. Trimming cost V 1 base and J 8 bases, with 14 bases left between them. The CDR3 runs 15 residues.

The V gene is TRBV18, the J gene TRBJ1-1; 9 bases line up with TRBD1. The CDR3 has 14 amino acids. Germline V CDR1 and CDR2: KGHSH, LQKENI. With 6 bases clipped from V and 7 bases from J, the junction kept 9 bases outside the gene matches. The CDR3 is CASSPIGQGFEAFF. The CDR3 DNA follows: TGTGCCAGCTCGCCTATAGGACAGGGGTTTGAAGCTTTCTTT.

The J gene is TRBJ2-5, the V gene TRBV7-2; maybe TRBD2 (6 bases). The V gene lost 7 bases and the J gene lost 2 bases, with 14 bases spanning the gap. This CDR3 contains 14 residues. CDR1 is SGHTA and CDR2 is FQGNSA in the germline V gene. CDR3 DNA sequence: TGTGCCAGCACCCCCCCCGCGGGGCAAGAGACCCAGTACTTC. Its protein product is CASTPPAGQETQYF. Using reference TRBV7-2 and TRBJ2-5 for the parts outside the CDR3, the full variable domain is GAGVSQSPSNKVTEKGKDVELRCDPISGHTALYWYRQSLGQGLEFLIYFQGNSAPDKSGLPSDRFSAERTGGSVSTLTIQRTQQEDSAVYLCASTPPAGQETQYFGPGTRLLVL.

The V call is TRBV7-3, the J call TRBJ1-1; D remains unclear. With 3 bases removed from V and 2 bases from J, the gap between germline ends came to 7 bases. The germline CDR1 and CDR2 sequences are SGHTA and FQGTGA. The CDR3 covers 13 residues. The CDR3 sequence: CASSLARNTEAFF. The CDR3 region has the DNA TGTGCCAGCAGCTTGGCACGAAACACTGAAGCTTTCTTT.

In this sample, this clone turned up a few times. The chain uses TRBV29-1 and TRBJ1-4; 8 bases are shared with TRBD1. Trimming removed 3 bases from V and 10 bases from J; junction bases left unmatched: 7. The germline gives CDR1 SQVTM, CDR2 ANQGSEA. This CDR3 is 13 amino acids long. The CDR3 coding sequence is TGCAGCGTTGAGACCACAGGGGGGGGAAAACTGTTTTTT. Protein product: CSVETTGGGKLFF.

The chain joins TRBV11-2 to TRBJ1-2, with 9 bases fitting TRBD1. Germline-derived CDR1 and CDR2 are SGHAT and FQNNGV. The CDR3 is 14 residues long. V gave up 3 bases and J gave up 7 bases; unmatched junction bases: 6. DNA of the CDR3: TGTGCCAGCAGCTTGTCCGGACAGGGGTTTGGCTACACCTTC. It is translated as CASSLSGQGFGYTF.

The chain links TRBV19 to TRBJ2-1, with D perhaps TRBD2 (6 bases). CDR1 is LNHDA and CDR2 is SQIVND in the germline V gene (reference sequence). This CDR3 region has 14 residues. With 9 bases removed from V and 4 bases from J, the gap between germline ends came to 16 bases. Here the CDR3 reads CASEPGGGYNEQFF. CDR3 in DNA: TGTGCCAGCGAGCCCGGGGGTGGATACAATGAGCAGTTCTTC.

The rearrangement joins TRBV25-1 to TRBJ1-6, with D perhaps TRBD1 (6 bases). The CDR3 is 13 residues long. Looked up from germline, CDR1 is MGHDK and CDR2 is SYGVNS. V was trimmed by 4 bases and J by 10 bases, leaving 11 bases between them. In nucleotides, the CDR3 is TGTGCCAGCAGTGGAGAACAGGGATCACCCCTCCACTTT. Encoded protein: CASSGEQGSPLHF. Together with reference TRBV25-1 and TRBJ1-6, the CDR3 gives the full variable domain: EADIYQTPRYLVIGTGKKITLECSQTMGHDKMYWYQQDPGMELHLIHYSYGVNSTEKGDLSSESTVSRIRTEHFPLTLESARPSHTSQYLCASSGEQGSPLHFGNGTRLTVT.

The chain joins TRBV28 to TRBJ1-6; D is ambiguous. From germline, CDR1 is MDHEN and CDR2 SYDVKM. V lost 6 bases and J lost 7, with 16 bases in between. There are 15 residues in the CDR3. The CDR3 bases are TGTGCCAGCAGCCGGCCCGGAGGAACCAATTCACCCCTCCACTTT. Translated, it gives CASSRPGGTNSPLHF.

The chain joins TRBV28 to TRBJ1-4; 8 bases agree with TRBD1. The CDR3 consists of 14 residues. Germline assignment: CDR1 MDHEN and CDR2 SYDVKM. Germline trimming cut 6 bases from V and 10 bases from J; bases unmatched to any gene: 10. The DNA for the CDR3 is TGTGCCAGCAGCGGGACAGGCCGCTGGGGAAAACTGTTTTTT. Translation gives CASSGTGRWGKLFF.

Only a few counts were recorded for this clone. J is TRBJ2-7 and V is TRBV27; 11 nucleotides align to TRBD2. CDR1 is MNHEY, CDR2 SMNVEV, per germline (reference sequence). This CDR3 is 18 amino acids long. The V segment lost 4 bases and the J segment 4 bases; nucleotides outside the gene matches: 15. The CDR3 spells CASSYMGQSTSGIYEQYF. CDR3 DNA: TGTGCCAGCAGTTACATGGGGCAATCGACTAGCGGGATTTACGAGCAGTACTTC.

In its sample, this clone was seen a few times. This chain uses TRBV25-1 with TRBJ1-5, with TRBD1 as a possible D gene (5 bases). V was shortened by 6 bases and J by 4 bases, with 7 bases between the two germline ends. The CDR3 runs to 12 residues. From germline, CDR1 is MGHDK and CDR2 SYGVNS. CDR3 DNA sequence: TGTGCCAGCAGCAGGGATAATCAGCCCCAGCATTTT. Encoded protein: CASSRDNQPQHF.

V is TRBV5-8 and J is TRBJ2-7, with a weak D call TRBD1 (5 bases). The germline V gene has CDR1 SGHTS and CDR2 YDEGEE. The ends were cut back, 2 bases at V and 2 bases at J, with 11 bases in the middle. The length of the CDR3 is 14 residues. CDR3 loop: CASSLRGRAYEQYF. The CDR3 nucleotides are TGTGCCAGCAGCTTAAGAGGCAGGGCCTACGAGCAGTACTTC.

The chain has TRBV28 and TRBJ1-5; 7 nucleotides align to TRBD1. Germline loops: CDR1 MDHEN, CDR2 SYDVKM. Unmatched junction bases numbered 17, after V lost 6 bases and J lost 3 bases. This CDR3 is 18 amino acids long. DNA for the CDR3: TGTGCCAGCAGACCGACCTACAGGGGAAACTACGACAATCAGCCCCAGCATTTT. Its protein is CASRPTYRGNYDNQPQHF. The whole variable domain, remainder taken from reference TRBV28 and TRBJ1-5, is DVKVTQSSRYLVKRTGEKVFLECVQDMDHENMFWYRQDPGLGLRLIYFSYDVKMKEKGDIPEGYSVSREKKERFSLILESASTNQTSMYLCASRPTYRGNYDNQPQHFGDGTRLSIL.

V usage is TRBV2 and J usage is TRBJ2-3, with 7 bases matching TRBD1. Germline V gene lookup returns CDR1 SNHLY and CDR2 FYNNEI. The CDR3 loop spans 17 amino acids. J gave up 0 bases and V 7 bases, and 13 bases lay outside the gene matches. DNA of the CDR3: TGTGCCAGCACCCTCCCCCCAGGACAGGAGAGCACAGATACGCAGTATTTT. Its protein product is CASTLPPGQESTDTQYF.

As for this clone: This CDR3 is also generated by other DNA sequences in the sample. V usage is TRBV10-2 and J usage is TRBJ1-5, with D perhaps matching TRBD1 (5 bases). V was clipped by 0 bases and J by 4 bases, with 10 bases between them. This CDR3 is 15 amino acids long. Germline V gene sequence: CDR1 WSHSY, CDR2 SAAADI. The CDR3 region is CASSESGHRNQPQHF. Written as DNA, the CDR3 is TGCGCCAGCAGTGAGTCAGGTCACAGGAATCAGCCCCAGCATTTT.

The chain employs TRBV6-6 and TRBJ1-1; tentative D call: TRBD1 (6 bases). Deletions cut 0 bases from V and 1 base from J, with 12 bases between. There are 16 residues in the CDR3. CDR1 and CDR2 (germline): MNHNY, SVGAGI (reference sequence). CDR3 bases: TGTGCCAGCAGTTACTCTCTCACAGGGAGGAACACTGAAGCTTTCTTT. Translating it yields CASSYSLTGRNTEAFF.

The chain has TRBV11-2 and TRBJ1-2, with D maybe TRBD1 (5 bases). The germline gives CDR1 SGHAT, CDR2 FQNNGV. The CDR3 contains 18 residues. V gave up 5 bases and J gave up 0 bases, with 22 bases separating them. This chain's CDR3 is CASSEPTTREEANYGYTF. DNA for the CDR3: TGTGCCAGCAGCGAACCAACCACCAGGGAGGAGGCTAACTATGGCTACACCTTC. Based on the CDR3 plus reference TRBV11-2 and TRBJ1-2, the full variable domain is EAGVAQSPRYKIIEKRQSVAFWCNPISGHATLYWYQQILGQGPKLLIQFQNNGVVDDSQLPKDRFSAERLKGVDSTLKIQPAKLEDSAVYLCASSEPTTREEANYGYTFGSGTRLTVV.

This clone has at least ten counts. The chain links TRBV6-2 or TRBV6-3 to TRBJ1-4, with 8 bases that match TRBD1. Unmatched junction bases numbered 34, after V lost 6 bases and J lost 7 bases. CDR1 MNHEY and CDR2 SVGEGT come from the germline V gene. The CDR3 spans 23 residues. Written as DNA, the CDR3 is TGTGCCAGCAGCCATCTTATACGCAACTTCGGGATGGGCAGGGGGCGGATTTCTGAAAAACTGTTTTTT. Translating it yields CASSHLIRNFGMGRGRISEKLFF.

The chain is built from TRBV6-2 or TRBV6-3 and TRBJ2-1, with 7 bases matching TRBD2. V lost 2 bases to trimming and J lost 12 bases; unmatched junction nucleotides: 13. The germline CDR1 and CDR2 sequences are MNHEY and SVGEGT. The CDR3 length is 15 residues. CDR3 protein: CASSYRGGAGRLQFF. CDR3 DNA: TGTGCCAGCAGTTACCGGGGAGGAGCGGGACGGCTGCAGTTCTTC.

V gene TRBV13 combines with J gene TRBJ1-2; 11 positions match TRBD1. J gave up 7 bases and V 5 bases, and 3 bases lay outside the gene matches. Germline assignment: CDR1 PRHDT and CDR2 FYEKMQ (reference sequence). This CDR3 has 13 residues. The CDR3 protein is CASSQGQGAGYTF. CDR3 nucleotides: TGTGCCAGCAGCCAAGGACAGGGGGCTGGCTACACCTTC.

This clone was recorded many times. This chain joins TRBV5-4 and TRBJ1-2; 9 positions agree with TRBD1. The CDR3 contains 16 residues. Germline values: CDR1 SGHNT, CDR2 YYREEE (reference sequence). The V segment lost 3 bases and the J segment 5 bases; nucleotides outside the gene matches: 11. The CDR3 region is CASSSPGTGPPYGYTF. DNA of the CDR3: TGTGCCAGCAGCTCACCCGGGACAGGGCCACCTTATGGCTACACCTTC. The full variable domain, rest sourced from reference TRBV5-4 and TRBJ1-2, is ETGVTQSPTHLIKTRGQQVTLRCSSQSGHNTVSWYQQALGQGPQFIFQYYREEENGRGNFPPRFSGLQFPNYSSELNVNALELDDSALYLCASSSPGTGPPYGYTFGSGTRLTVV.

V is TRBV4-1 and J is TRBJ2-7, with 8 bases aligning to TRBD1. CDR1 is MGHRA and CDR2 is YSYEKL in the germline V gene. V was clipped by 2 bases and J by 3 bases; unmatched bases: 9. The CDR3 extends over 16 amino acids. The CDR3 spells CASSQQPDRDSYEQYF. In nucleotides, the CDR3 is TGCGCCAGCAGCCAACAACCGGACAGGGACAGCTACGAGCAGTACTTC.

V usage is TRBV15 and J usage is TRBJ2-5; D call uncertain. The germline V gene has CDR1 LNHNV and CDR2 YYDKDF (reference sequence). The CDR3 is 13 amino acids. Between the trimmed V and J ends, which lost 1 base and 9 bases, there was a span of 12 bases. CDR3 bases: TGTGCCACCAGCAGAGGCGTCGTTCGAGCCCAGTACTTC. Encoded protein: CATSRGVVRAQYF.

The CDR3, as DNA: TGTGCCAGCAGCTCCTCGGGACTCTTTAGGGATACGCAGTATTTT. It translates to CASSSSGLFRDTQYF. The chain recombines TRBV7-2 with TRBJ2-3; possibly TRBD2 for D (6 bases). CDR1 is SGHTA, CDR2 FQGNSA, per germline. This CDR3 spans 15 amino acids. The V gene lost 4 bases and the J gene lost 6 bases, with 17 bases spanning the gap.